These T cell receptor beta chains were read from a single sample in a study of blood T cell repertoires in COVID-19. Libraries were prepared by immunoSEQ multiplex PCR; TCRdb keeps only in-frame clonotypes and omits some of them. The sample consists of approximately 150,000 clones, roughly four fifths of them appearing once. The specimen was peripheral blood. The receptors shown here come from a woman older than 75 with acute or convalescent COVID-19. The CDR3 runs from the conserved cysteine through the conserved F or W. The D gene is left open where the match is weak. Some rows mark clone size as missing; the rest say once, few, many or name a class of expanded clone.

D gene: TRBD2
V gene: TRBV7-2
J gene: TRBJ2-5
clone size: -
CDR3 DNA: TGTGCCAGCAGCTTACGGGCTAGCGGGGTCCAAGAGACCCAGTACTTC
CDR3 protein: CASSLRASGVQETQYF

D gene: -
V gene: TRBV15
J gene: TRBJ2-2
clone size: -
CDR3 DNA: TGTGCCACCAGCAGAGATCTGATGGGGGGAGAACTAACCGGGGAGCTGTTTTTT
CDR3 protein: CATSRDLMGGELTGELFF

D gene: -
V gene: TRBV7-8
J gene: TRBJ2-7
clone size: once
CDR3 DNA: TGTGCCAGCAGCTTAGGTGCCAGGGGCACCTACGAGCAGTACTTC
CDR3 protein: CASSLGARGTYEQYF

D gene: TRBD1
V gene: TRBV7-2
J gene: TRBJ1-2
clone size: -
CDR3 DNA: TGTGCCAGCAGCTTACGGGGGACAGGGGACTATGGCTACACCTTC
CDR3 protein: CASSLRGTGDYGYTF

D gene: TRBD1
V gene: TRBV19
J gene: TRBJ1-5
clone size: -
CDR3 DNA: TGTGCCAGCCATACTCGGGACAGCCATCAGCCCCAGCATTTT
CDR3 protein: CASHTRDSHQPQHF

D gene: -
V gene: TRBV5-4
J gene: TRBJ2-1
clone size: -
CDR3 DNA: TGTGCCAGCAGCTCAACGAACTACCCGGGGGATGAGCAGTTCTTC
CDR3 protein: CASSSTNYPGDEQFF

D gene: -
V gene: TRBV28
J gene: TRBJ2-1
clone size: -
CDR3 DNA: TGTGCCAGCAAGGAGGGACGGGCTGTTAGCAATGAGCAGTTCTTC
CDR3 protein: CASKEGRAVSNEQFF

D gene: -
V gene: TRBV28
J gene: TRBJ2-5
clone size: once
CDR3 DNA: TGTGCCAGCAGTCCGGCCGGGACAAAGTACTTC
CDR3 protein: CASSPAGTKYF

D gene: TRBD2
V gene: TRBV19
J gene: TRBJ2-7
clone size: -
CDR3 DNA: TGTGCCAGTAGAGTCTCCGGGACTAGCGGATACTACGAGCAGTACTTC
CDR3 protein: CASRVSGTSGYYEQYF

D gene: -
V gene: TRBV7-8
J gene: TRBJ2-2
clone size: -
CDR3 DNA: TGTGCCAGCAGCTTAGAGGGAGCGAACACCGGGGAGCTGTTTTTT
CDR3 protein: CASSLEGANTGELFF

D gene: -
V gene: TRBV12-3/TRBV12-4
J gene: TRBJ2-3
clone size: -
CDR3 DNA: TGTGCCAGCTGCCTATCGACAGATACGCAGTATTTT
CDR3 protein: CASCLSTDTQYF

D gene: TRBD1
V gene: TRBV6-2/TRBV6-3
J gene: TRBJ1-2
clone size: once
CDR3 DNA: TGTGCCAGCAGTCAGAACCCTCCGACAGGGGGATATGGCTACACCTTC
CDR3 protein: CASSQNPPTGGYGYTF

D gene: TRBD1
V gene: TRBV5-6
J gene: TRBJ2-3
clone size: -
CDR3 DNA: TGTGCCAGCAACGACCTCGGACAGGGAGAAGATACGCAGTATTTT
CDR3 protein: CASNDLGQGEDTQYF

D gene: TRBD1
V gene: TRBV28
J gene: TRBJ2-7
clone size: -
CDR3 DNA: TGTGCCAGCAGACCCGGACAGGGAGCTCTCTACGAGCAGTACTTC
CDR3 protein: CASRPGQGALYEQYF

D gene: TRBD1
V gene: TRBV9
J gene: TRBJ2-2
clone size: -
CDR3 DNA: TGTGCCAGCAGCGTACGAGGGCAGGGGGCAGGCACCGGGGAGCTGTTTTTT
CDR3 protein: CASSVRGQGAGTGELFF

D gene: -
V gene: TRBV4-1
J gene: TRBJ1-1
clone size: -
CDR3 DNA: TGCGCCAGCAGCTTACGGGAAAGGACTGAAGCTTTCTTT
CDR3 protein: CASSLRERTEAFF

D gene: -
V gene: TRBV11-2
J gene: TRBJ2-7
clone size: -
CDR3 DNA: TGTGCCAGCAGCTTTAACGGGGAGGCCGAGCAGTACTTC
CDR3 protein: CASSFNGEAEQYF

D gene: -
V gene: TRBV28
J gene: TRBJ1-4
clone size: -
CDR3 DNA: TGTGCCAGCAGTTTTTCAACGGGACACCCTAATGAAAAACTGTTTTTT
CDR3 protein: CASSFSTGHPNEKLFF

D gene: -
V gene: TRBV2
J gene: TRBJ1-2
clone size: -
CDR3 DNA: TGTGCCAGCAGTGGAGGAGCCGGCTACACCTTC
CDR3 protein: CASSGGAGYTF

D gene: TRBD1
V gene: TRBV4-3
J gene: TRBJ2-1
clone size: -
CDR3 DNA: TGCGCCAGCAGCCCAGGTCCTGGGGACAGCTCCTACAATGAGCAGTTCTTC
CDR3 protein: CASSPGPGDSSYNEQFF

D gene: TRBD1
V gene: TRBV7-2
J gene: TRBJ1-1
clone size: -
CDR3 DNA: TGTGCCAGCAGCTTAGAAAGGACAGGGAGCACTGAAGCTTTCTTT
CDR3 protein: CASSLERTGSTEAFF

D gene: TRBD1
V gene: TRBV4-1
J gene: TRBJ2-7
clone size: many
CDR3 DNA: TGCGCCAGCAGCCAAGTAGACCCGGCAGGGGGCATCCAGTACTTC
CDR3 protein: CASSQVDPAGGIQYF

D gene: TRBD2
V gene: TRBV10-2
J gene: TRBJ2-7
clone size: -
CDR3 DNA: TGCGCCAGCCGGGAGGCCCCTACCTTCGAGCAGTACTTC
CDR3 protein: CASREAPTFEQYF

D gene: -
V gene: TRBV6-5
J gene: TRBJ2-1
clone size: once
CDR3 DNA: TGTGCCAGCAGGAATTCGGAGGGGCAGTTCTTC
CDR3 protein: CASRNSEGQFF

D gene: -
V gene: TRBV7-8
J gene: TRBJ1-1
clone size: -
CDR3 DNA: TGTGCCAGCAGCTTATTGCCGGTACCGAACACTGAAGCTTTCTTT
CDR3 protein: CASSLLPVPNTEAFF

D gene: TRBD1
V gene: TRBV6-1
J gene: TRBJ2-7
clone size: once
CDR3 DNA: TGTGCCAGCAGTGAAGGGAACTACAGGGGTCTTCGGAACGAGCAGTACTTC
CDR3 protein: CASSEGNYRGLRNEQYF

D gene: TRBD1
V gene: TRBV4-2
J gene: TRBJ1-2
clone size: -
CDR3 DNA: TGTGCCAGCAGCCAAGATTCGACTACAGGGGCGGATGGCTACACCTTC
CDR3 protein: CASSQDSTTGADGYTF

D gene: -
V gene: TRBV4-3
J gene: TRBJ1-6
clone size: -
CDR3 DNA: TGCGCCAGCAGCCAAGTCAGGGAATTCGCCCTTAATTCACCCCTCCACTTT
CDR3 protein: CASSQVREFALNSPLHF

D gene: TRBD2
V gene: TRBV15
J gene: TRBJ2-2
clone size: -
CDR3 DNA: TGTGCCACCACCCCTAGTGGGAGGGATCACACCGGGGAGCTGTTTTTT
CDR3 protein: CATTPSGRDHTGELFF

D gene: TRBD1
V gene: TRBV9
J gene: TRBJ2-1
clone size: -
CDR3 DNA: TGTGCCAGCAGCGTTACCCCGGACAGGGGTGCGAATGAGCAGTTCTTC
CDR3 protein: CASSVTPDRGANEQFF

D gene: -
V gene: TRBV5-1
J gene: TRBJ1-2
clone size: -
CDR3 DNA: TGCGCCAGCAGCTTGGATGGGGGCGCGTGGGGCTACACCTTC
CDR3 protein: CASSLDGGAWGYTF

D gene: -
V gene: TRBV18
J gene: TRBJ2-3
clone size: -
CDR3 DNA: TGTGCCAGCTCACTCCAACACACAGATACGCAGTATTTT
CDR3 protein: CASSLQHTDTQYF

D gene: TRBD1
V gene: TRBV6-2/TRBV6-3
J gene: TRBJ1-5
clone size: -
CDR3 DNA: TGTGCCAGCAGTAGTGGGGTGGGACAGGGGTACCGGCGGAGCAATCAGCCCCAGCATTTT
CDR3 protein: CASSSGVGQGYRRSNQPQHF

D gene: TRBD1
V gene: TRBV5-1
J gene: TRBJ2-5
clone size: -
CDR3 DNA: TGCGCCAGCAGCCCAAAGACAGGGGTGGAGACCCAGTACTTC
CDR3 protein: CASSPKTGVETQYF

D gene: -
V gene: TRBV30
J gene: TRBJ1-1
clone size: -
CDR3 DNA: TGTGCCTGGAGTGTGAGGGTGAACACTGAAGCTTTCTTT
CDR3 protein: CAWSVRVNTEAFF

D gene: TRBD1
V gene: TRBV20-1
J gene: TRBJ1-2
clone size: once
CDR3 DNA: TGCAGTGCTAGTCCTCAGGGGGCTCAGCCCCCTAACTATGGCTACACCTTC
CDR3 protein: CSASPQGAQPPNYGYTF

D gene: TRBD1
V gene: TRBV19
J gene: TRBJ2-7
clone size: -
CDR3 DNA: TGTGCCAGTAGTATCCTCACAGGGGGAAGCGAGCAGTACTTC
CDR3 protein: CASSILTGGSEQYF

D gene: TRBD1
V gene: TRBV6-2/TRBV6-3
J gene: TRBJ1-2
clone size: medium-sized
CDR3 DNA: TGTGCCAGCAGTTACTCTCGACAGGGAAACAAGGCTAACTATGGCTACACCTTC
CDR3 protein: CASSYSRQGNKANYGYTF

D gene: -
V gene: TRBV28
J gene: TRBJ1-5
clone size: few
CDR3 DNA: TGTGCCAGCAGTCCCCCCCTAGATCAGCCCCAGCATTTT
CDR3 protein: CASSPPLDQPQHF